Listed below are T cell receptor beta chains from one sample, sequenced in a study of cytomegalovirus exposure and HLA in healthy donors. Some clones are missing from TCRdb's copy, which holds only in-frame ones; the method was immunoSEQ multiplex PCR. The data hold approximately 190,000 clones, with roughly four fifths observed a single time. Sequenced: PBMCs. The source is a boy aged 2-15 years in good health and CMV-seronegative. CDR3s include the opening cysteine and the closing phenylalanine or tryptophan. A D gene is named only where the DNA matches it firmly. Clone size appears in some rows only: once, few, many, or a class for an expanded clone.

j_call d_call v_call cdr3_length clone_size cdr3_aa cdr3_nt
TRBJ1-5 NA TRBV4-3 13 NA CASSPHKNQPQHF TGCGCCAGCAGCCCGCACAAAAATCAGCCCCAGCATTTT
TRBJ1-2 TRBD1 TRBV6-1 13 NA CASTILQGPKEVF TGTGCCAGCACCATTTTACAGGGGCCGAAGGAGGTCTTC
TRBJ2-7 TRBD1 TRBV2 13 once CAGAVGQHYEQYF TGTGCCGGAGCAGTGGGACAGCACTACGAGCAGTACTTC
TRBJ2-2 TRBD2 TRBV5-1 18 NA CASSLARLAGGPLGELFF TGCGCCAGCAGCTTGGCTCGACTAGCGGGGGGGCCTCTCGGGGAGCTGTTTTTT
TRBJ2-3 NA TRBV7-3 14 NA CASSPGAGTDTQYF TGTGCCAGCAGCCCCGGTGCGGGAACAGATACGCAGTATTTT
TRBJ2-3 NA TRBV7-2 15 NA CASSFLVTSTDTQYF TGTGCCAGCAGCTTTCTTGTGACTAGCACAGATACGCAGTATTTT
TRBJ1-4 TRBD1 TRBV4-1 16 NA CASSHDVDRVAEKLFF TGCGCCAGCAGCCATGATGTAGACAGGGTCGCTGAAAAACTGTTTTTT
TRBJ1-2 TRBD1 TRBV6-1 15 NA CASLRQTGRFDGYTF TGTGCCAGCTTACGACAGACAGGGAGGTTTGATGGCTACACCTTC
TRBJ1-1 NA TRBV7-2 14 NA CASSPAGGNTEAFF TGTGCCAGCAGCCCGGCGGGGGGGAACACTGAAGCTTTCTTT
TRBJ2-5 NA TRBV2 14 few CASSLQAYQETQYF TGTGCCAGCAGTCTTCAGGCGTACCAAGAGACCCAGTACTTC
TRBJ1-4 NA TRBV5-5 13 NA CASSFFYNEKLFF TGTGCCAGCAGCTTTTTCTACAATGAAAAACTGTTTTTT
TRBJ2-1 TRBD1 TRBV6-6 15 NA CASSPQGGKSGEQFF TGTGCCAGCAGCCCACAGGGGGGAAAAAGTGGTGAGCAGTTCTTC
TRBJ2-7 TRBD1 TRBV5-1 16 few CASSLADRVSSYEQYF TGCGCCAGCAGCTTGGCTGACAGGGTGAGCTCCTACGAGCAGTACTTC
TRBJ1-4 NA TRBV2 14 once CASSTRSQNEKLFF TGTGCCAGCAGTACGCGGTCCCAAAATGAAAAACTGTTTTTT
TRBJ2-7 NA TRBV7-2 14 NA CASSLGRSSYEQYF TGTGCCAGCAGCTTAGGGAGGAGCTCCTACGAGCAGTACTTC
TRBJ1-3 NA TRBV7-9 14 NA CASSSLGGGNTIYF TGTGCCAGCAGCTCCCTTGGAGGTGGAAACACCATATATTTT
TRBJ1-1 NA TRBV7-9 16 NA CASSQGSVFMNTEAFF TGTGCCAGCAGCCAGGGGAGCGTCTTCATGAACACTGAAGCTTTCTTT
TRBJ2-7 NA TRBV6-1 13 NA CATSTVQSTEQYF TGTGCCACCTCTACAGTACAGTCGACCGAGCAGTACTTC
TRBJ2-3 NA TRBV2 15 once CASKPGHTSTDTQYF TGTGCCAGCAAGCCGGGACACACTAGCACAGATACGCAGTATTTT
TRBJ1-2 TRBD1 TRBV18 12 NA CASSPRDRGYTF TGTGCCAGCTCACCGCGGGACAGAGGCTACACCTTC
TRBJ1-1 TRBD1 TRBV5-4 13 NA CASSLQGGAEAFF TGTGCCAGCAGCTTACAGGGGGGGGCTGAAGCTTTCTTT
TRBJ1-2 NA TRBV28 14 NA CASSFETTRYGYTF TGTGCCAGCAGTTTTGAGACAACCCGCTATGGCTACACCTTC
TRBJ2-7 NA TRBV15 15 NA CATSRLQTASYEQYF TGTGCCACCAGCAGACTGCAGACAGCCTCCTACGAGCAGTACTTC
TRBJ1-1 NA TRBV7-6 14 NA CASTPGGAGTEAFF TGTGCCAGCACCCCGGGGGGGGCAGGAACTGAAGCTTTCTTT
TRBJ2-3 TRBD2 TRBV5-4 13 NA CACSSGVTDTQYF TGTGCCTGTAGTAGCGGGGTCACAGATACGCAGTATTTT
TRBJ1-4 NA TRBV9 14 once CASSLSSTNEKLFF TGTGCCAGCAGCCTAAGCTCAACTAATGAAAAACTGTTTTTT
TRBJ1-2 TRBD1 TRBV14 13 NA CASSRRTGDGYTF TGTGCCAGCAGCCGAAGGACAGGGGATGGCTACACCTTC
TRBJ1-1 NA TRBV2 13 few CASRKEGNTEAFF TGTGCCAGCAGAAAAGAGGGAAACACTGAAGCTTTCTTT
TRBJ1-5 TRBD1 TRBV19 16 once CASSDQATGGNQPQHF TGTGCCAGTAGCGATCAGGCGACAGGGGGAAATCAGCCCCAGCATTTT
TRBJ1-2 NA TRBV5-1 11 NA CASSFGRGYTF TGCGCCAGCAGCTTTGGCAGGGGCTACACCTTC
TRBJ1-2 TRBD1 TRBV7-2 13 NA CASSPRTGDGYTF TGTGCCAGCAGCCCCAGGACAGGGGATGGCTACACCTTC
TRBJ1-5 NA TRBV18 13 once CASSAGNNQPQHF TGTGCCAGCTCCGCCGGGAACAATCAGCCCCAGCATTTT
TRBJ2-7 NA TRBV5-6 14 once CASSKMDSSYEQYF TGTGCCAGCAGCAAAATGGACAGCTCCTACGAGCAGTACTTC
TRBJ2-4 TRBD2 TRBV6-6 16 NA CASSQAGSGGANIQYF TGTGCCAGCAGCCAGGCCGGGAGCGGGGGGGCCAACATTCAGTACTTC
TRBJ1-6 NA TRBV15 13 NA CATSWGVSSPLHF TGTGCCACCAGCTGGGGGGTCAGTTCACCCCTCCACTTT
TRBJ1-2 TRBD1 TRBV4-1 13 NA CASSVTGLGGYTF TGCGCCAGCAGCGTGACAGGGCTAGGGGGCTACACCTTC
TRBJ1-1 TRBD1 TRBV19 19 NA CASSFLRSGGAPRRTEAFF TGTGCCAGTAGTTTCTTACGGTCAGGGGGCGCCCCCCGACGGACTGAAGCTTTCTTT
TRBJ2-1 TRBD1 TRBV7-9 15 NA CASSRRGRVLDEQFF TGTGCCAGCAGCCGCAGGGGGCGCGTATTAGATGAGCAGTTCTTC
TRBJ1-2 TRBD1 TRBV5-6 16 NA CASTPQGQGAWYGYTF TGTGCCAGCACGCCGCAGGGACAGGGGGCTTGGTATGGCTACACCTTC
TRBJ1-1 TRBD1 TRBV6-1 14 NA CASSIGQEFTEAFF TGTGCCAGCAGTATAGGACAGGAGTTCACTGAAGCTTTCTTT
TRBJ2-4 NA TRBV4-3 16 NA CASSQESGVSNNIQYF TGCGCCAGCAGCCAAGAGTCGGGGGTCTCCAATAACATTCAGTACTTC
TRBJ2-5 TRBD1 TRBV5-1 14 NA CASSFSGTDETQYF TGCGCCAGCAGTTTCTCAGGGACAGACGAGACCCAGTACTTC
TRBJ1-3 TRBD1 TRBV9 16 NA CASSPRTGPAGNTIYF TGTGCCAGCAGCCCGAGGACAGGGCCCGCCGGAAACACCATATATTTT
TRBJ2-3 TRBD1 TRBV19 16 NA CASSTGGYPLGDTQYF TGTGCCAGTAGTACAGGGGGTTACCCTTTGGGCGATACGCAGTATTTT
TRBJ1-5 TRBD1 TRBV19 17 NA CASSIKGIGTGVQPQHF TGTGCCAGTAGTATAAAGGGAATTGGGACAGGGGTACAGCCCCAGCATTTT
TRBJ2-3 NA TRBV5-4 14 few CASSLAQSTDTQYF TGTGCCAGCAGCCTGGCACAAAGCACAGATACGCAGTATTTT
TRBJ2-7 TRBD2 TRBV2 19 NA CASSDLGLAGAAHPYEQYF TGTGCCAGCAGTGACCTCGGGCTAGCGGGGGCCGCCCATCCCTACGAGCAGTACTTC
TRBJ2-3 NA TRBV9 13 NA CASSGENTDTQYF TGTGCCAGCAGCGGGGAGAACACAGATACGCAGTATTTT
TRBJ1-3 NA TRBV2 14 NA CASAQGNSGNTIYF TGTGCCAGCGCTCAGGGTAACTCTGGAAACACCATATATTTT
TRBJ1-2 NA TRBV25-1 12 NA CASSESQVGYTF TGTGCCAGCAGTGAAAGTCAGGTTGGCTACACCTTC
TRBJ1-5 NA TRBV19 13 NA CASSIRTDQPQHF TGTGCCAGTAGTATCAGGACAGATCAGCCCCAGCATTTT